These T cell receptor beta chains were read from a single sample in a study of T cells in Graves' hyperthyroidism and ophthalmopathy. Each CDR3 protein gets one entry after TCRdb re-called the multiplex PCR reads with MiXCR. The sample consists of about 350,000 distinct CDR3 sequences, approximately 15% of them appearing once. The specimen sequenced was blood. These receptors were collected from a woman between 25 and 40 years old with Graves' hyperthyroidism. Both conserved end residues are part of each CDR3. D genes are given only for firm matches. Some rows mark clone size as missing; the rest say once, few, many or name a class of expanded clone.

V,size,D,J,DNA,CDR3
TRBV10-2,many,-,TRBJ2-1,TGCGCCAGCAGTGATGGTTGGCGGGTTGAGCAGTTCTTC,CASSDGWRVEQFF
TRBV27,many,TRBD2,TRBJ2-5,TGTGCCAGCAGTCCCTTAGCGGGAGGGCCGAGGGGTGCGGAGACCCAGTACTTC,CASSPLAGGPRGAETQYF
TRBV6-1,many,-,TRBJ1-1,TGTGCCAGCAGTAACAGCAGGGTCTCCTCTGAAGCTTTCTTT,CASSNSRVSSEAFF
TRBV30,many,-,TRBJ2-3,TGTGCCCTACGGACTGGCACAGATACGCAGTATTTT,CALRTGTDTQYF
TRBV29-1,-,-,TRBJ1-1,TGCAGCGTTGGCGGGCGCGAAAACACTGAAGCTTTCTTT,CSVGGRENTEAFF
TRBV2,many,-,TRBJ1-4,TGTGCCAGCAGTGTAACAGGAAGGCCTTTGGTGTTTTTT,CASSVTGRPLVFF
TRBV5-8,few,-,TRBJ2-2,TGTGCCAGCAGCCATAAACGAAGTTGGACCGGGGAGCTGTTTTTT,CASSHKRSWTGELFF
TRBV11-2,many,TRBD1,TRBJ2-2,TGTGCCAGCAGCTTATTTGGACAGGGGGGGACCGGGGAGCTGTTTTTT,CASSLFGQGGTGELFF
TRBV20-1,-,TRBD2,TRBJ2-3,TGCAGTGCTAATAGGCCTAGCGGGTCCACAGATACGCAGTATTTT,CSANRPSGSTDTQYF
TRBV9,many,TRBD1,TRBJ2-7,TGTGCCAGCAGCCCCCGGGACAGGAGCTTCGAGCAGTACTTC,CASSPRDRSFEQYF
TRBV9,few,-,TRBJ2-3,TGTGCCAGCAGCGTAGCTTTGTCCCCCCCAGATACGCAGTATTTT,CASSVALSPPDTQYF
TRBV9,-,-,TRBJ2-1,TGTGCCAGCAGCCCACTACAGGGAGGCTCCTACAATGAGCAGTTCTTC,CASSPLQGGSYNEQFF
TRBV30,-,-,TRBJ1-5,TGTGCCTGGAGTGTAAAGGGCCAGCCCCAGCATTTT,CAWSVKGQPQHF
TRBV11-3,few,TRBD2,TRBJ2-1,TGTGCCAGCAGCTTGCAGAGCGGGAGCCATAATGAGCAGTTCTTC,CASSLQSGSHNEQFF